This TCR beta chain is drawn from a study of T cells in tuberculosis. Study observations and caveats: Smaller distances to GMM-specific TCRs suggested their expansion in active tuberculosis.

Time point defined: new active TB diagnosis, blood taken before or within 7 days of starting treatment. The assay was immunoSEQ multiplex PCR, and TCRdb's table has in-frame clones only and misses some. The sample lists under 35,000 clones, about 90% occurring once. On this clone: What it binds is not known.

This material consisted of PBMCs, taken at tuberculosis diagnosis. This TCR was sampled from an adult with tuberculosis. Some clones in this sample may be carry-over from other donors' samples.

This chain's CDR3 is CASRRTGESTEAFF. CDR3 bases: TGTGCCAGCAGACGGACAGGGGAGTCGACTGAAGCTTTCTTT. The chain is built from TRBV2 and TRBJ1-1; 9 nucleotides match TRBD1. This CDR3 spans 14 amino acids. After removal of 6 bases from V and 5 bases from J, the junction contained 7 bases not matched to a gene. CDR1 and CDR2 (germline): SNHLY, FYNNEI.